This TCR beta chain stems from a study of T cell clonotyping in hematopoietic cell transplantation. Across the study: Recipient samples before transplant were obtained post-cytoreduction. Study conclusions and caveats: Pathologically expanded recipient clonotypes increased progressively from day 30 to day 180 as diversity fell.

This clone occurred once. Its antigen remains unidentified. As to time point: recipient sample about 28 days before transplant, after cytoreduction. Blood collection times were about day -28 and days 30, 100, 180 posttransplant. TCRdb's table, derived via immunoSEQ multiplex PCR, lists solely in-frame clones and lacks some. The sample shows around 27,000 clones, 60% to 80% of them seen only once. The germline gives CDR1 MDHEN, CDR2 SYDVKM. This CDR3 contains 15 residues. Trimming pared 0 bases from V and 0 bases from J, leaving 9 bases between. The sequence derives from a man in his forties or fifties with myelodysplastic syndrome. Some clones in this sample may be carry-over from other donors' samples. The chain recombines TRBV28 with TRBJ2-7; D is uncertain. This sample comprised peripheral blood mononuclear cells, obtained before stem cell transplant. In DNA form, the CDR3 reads TGTGCCAGCAGTTTATGGCCGTCCGGCTCCTACGAGCAGTACTTC. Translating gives CASSLWPSGSYEQYF. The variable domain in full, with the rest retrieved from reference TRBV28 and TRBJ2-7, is DVKVTQSSRYLVKRTGEKVFLECVQDMDHENMFWYRQDPGLGLRLIYFSYDVKMKEKGDIPEGYSVSREKKERFSLILESASTNQTSMYLCASSLWPSGSYEQYFGPGTRLTVT.